The entry below describes one T cell receptor beta chain. The data originate from a study of blood T cell repertoires in COVID-19. Study background: T cells, B-cell-depleted T cells, or PBMCs provided the cDNA or gDNA that served as material.

V was clipped by 7 bases and J by 7 bases; unmatched bases: 11. CDR3 length equals 15 residues. The V gene's germline CDR1 is MNHEY and CDR2 SVGAGI. Authors' processing steps: For nucleated cells, counts were estimated from reference gene primer amplification. TCRdb's table, derived via immunoSEQ multiplex PCR, lists solely in-frame clones and lacks some. Clonal size and the V and J genes are those of that table, whereas D and trimming came from the DNA. This sample yields around 40,000 clones, of which around 89% are seen a single time; more than 5% belongs to the top ten. The sequenced material came from peripheral blood. The V gene is TRBV6-5, the J gene TRBJ2-2; 8 positions match TRBD1. The receptor was derived from a human donor in a cohort sampled during active COVID-19. CDR3 DNA sequence: TGTGCCAGCACCAACAGGGGGGCCTGGAGCGGGGAGCTGTTTTTT. Amino acids: CASTNRGAWSGELFF.